The 28 T cell receptor beta chains below were found in one sample sequenced in a study of cytomegalovirus exposure and HLA in healthy donors. PCR used 60 Vbeta primers and 13 Jbeta primers. Produced via immunoSEQ multiplex PCR; TCRdb's table is partial and in-frame only. In the table there are roughly 93,000 clones, over 70% of which are singletons. Sample: PBMCs. Every receptor here comes from a man aged 35 to 55 in good health and CMV-seronegative.

J is TRBJ1-1 and V is TRBV5-4, with D perhaps TRBD1 (6 bases). The CDR3 has 13 residues. V was shortened by 4 bases and J by 6 bases, with 13 bases between the two germline ends. Germline CDR1 reads SGHNT; CDR2 reads YYREEE (reference sequence). CDR3 region: CASSPQGSPEAFF. The CDR3 DNA sequence: TGTGCCAGCAGCCCGCAGGGGAGCCCTGAAGCTTTCTTT.

The CDR3 DNA reads as TGTGCCAGCAGTCTTACCCCGGGACAGGGGGCAGATACGCAGTATTTT. It specifies CASSLTPGQGADTQYF. This chain uses TRBV7-2 with TRBJ2-3, with 11 bases matching TRBD1. Germline trimming cut 6 bases from V and 4 bases from J; bases unmatched to any gene: 9. Germline V gene lookup returns CDR1 SGHTA and CDR2 FQGNSA. The CDR3 runs 16 residues.

This clone was picked up a small number of times. The chain links TRBV10-3 to TRBJ1-5; D unresolved. The V gene lost 6 bases and the J gene lost 0 bases, with 12 bases spanning the gap. Germline V gene lookup returns CDR1 ENHRY and CDR2 SYGVKD. The CDR3 extends over 15 amino acids. CDR3 sequence (DNA): TGTGCCATCAGGGACTCGGGTGATAGCAATCAGCCCCAGCATTTT. This gives the protein CAIRDSGDSNQPQHF.

The rearrangement joins TRBV4-3 to TRBJ1-3, with TRBD1 matching 12 bases. The CDR3 is made up of 16 amino acids. J lost 5 bases, V lost 4 bases, and 6 bases had no gene match. Germline lookup yields CDR1 LGHNA and CDR2 YSLEER. The CDR3 reads CASSPTGTGGRNTIYF. The CDR3 DNA is TGCGCCAGCAGCCCGACGGGGACAGGGGGCCGAAACACCATATATTTT.

The chain couples TRBV2 to TRBJ2-5, with 8 bases identical to TRBD1. J gave up 1 base and V 8 bases, and 3 bases lay outside the gene matches. Per germline, CDR1 SNHLY and CDR2 FYNNEI. The CDR3 is made up of 13 amino acids. CDR3 amino acids: CASETGAQETQYF. The CDR3 DNA reads TGTGCCAGCGAGACAGGGGCCCAAGAGACCCAGTACTTC.

The V call is TRBV9, the J call TRBJ2-1; TRBD2 aligns across 9 bases. Germline-derived CDR1 and CDR2 are SGDLS and YYNGEE. The length of the CDR3 is 15 residues. With V trimmed by 0 bases and J by 6 bases, 4 bases remained unmatched. This CDR3 reads CASSVASGEFNEQFF. The DNA for the CDR3 is TGTGCCAGCAGCGTAGCTAGCGGGGAGTTCAATGAGCAGTTCTTC.

This clone was found a few times. The rearrangement uses TRBV7-3 and TRBJ1-1; TRBD1 matches 10 bases. CDR1 is SGHTA and CDR2 is FQGTGA in the germline V gene. The CDR3 consists of 16 residues. V lost 5 bases, J lost 3 bases, and 9 bases stayed unmatched. The CDR3 loop reads CASSPDRDRGDTEAFF. CDR3 bases: TGTGCCAGCAGCCCGGACCGGGACAGGGGCGACACTGAAGCTTTCTTT.

The chain is built from TRBV6-1 and TRBJ2-3; the D gene is possibly TRBD1 (5 bases). The V end lost 2 bases, the J end lost 4 bases, and 10 bases lay between the germline ends. Germline V lookup: CDR1 MNHNS, CDR2 SASEGT. This CDR3 has 14 amino acids. CDR3 DNA sequence: TGTGCCAGCAGTGAACAGGGCCCCCCAGATACGCAGTATTTT. Protein: CASSEQGPPDTQYF.

The chain has TRBV5-5 and TRBJ2-6; 12 nucleotides match TRBD1. This CDR3 contains 18 residues. J lost 4 bases, V lost 0 bases, and 5 bases had no gene match. Germline V gives CDR1 SGHKS, CDR2 YYEKEE (reference sequence). The CDR3 loop is CASSLERDRGRGANVLTF. CDR3 sequence (DNA): TGTGCCAGCAGCTTGGAACGGGACAGGGGGCGAGGGGCCAACGTCCTGACTTTC. The full variable domain, its missing parts supplied by reference TRBV5-5 and TRBJ2-6, is DAGVTQSPTHLIKTRGQQVTLRCSPISGHKSVSWYQQVLGQGPQFIFQYYEKEERGRGNFPDRFSARQFPNYSSELNVNALLLGDSALYLCASSLERDRGRGANVLTFGAGSRLTVL.

The rearrangement links TRBV21-1 to TRBJ2-7; the table's TRBD1 call for D was not verified on the DNA. TRBV21-1 is listed as a pseudogene. This CDR3 spans 16 amino acids. CDR3 in amino acids: CASSKARRGITYEQYF. The CDR3 bases are TGTGCCAGCAGCAAAGCGCGCAGGGGAATTACCTACGAGCAGTACTTC.

CDR3 DNA sequence: TGTGCCAGCAGCTTAGAAGGTGCAGGGATCTATGGCTACACCTTC. Encoded protein: CASSLEGAGIYGYTF. This chain links TRBV7-6 with TRBJ1-2; possible D gene TRBD1, 5 bases. Germline V gene lookup returns CDR1 SGHVS and CDR2 FNYEAQ. Trimming took off 1 base at V and 4 bases at J, with 13 bases between the two ends. CDR3 length: 15 amino acids.

For this clone: A read error may account for a junction end that differs from germline. The CDR3, as DNA: TGTGCCAGCAGCCACGGGACTAGCAGGCAGGTGCACTTC. This gives the protein CASSHGTSRQVHF. The chain recombines TRBV5-4 with TRBJ2-7, with 9 bases that match TRBD2. Germline V gene sequence: CDR1 SGHNT, CDR2 YYREEE (reference sequence). The CDR3 is 13 amino acids.

The rearrangement links TRBV7-8 to TRBJ1-2, with 9 bases that match TRBD1. Trimming removed 6 bases from V and 8 bases from J; junction bases left unmatched: 16. This CDR3 has 16 amino acids. Germline V gene data show CDR1 as SGHVS and CDR2 as FQNEAQ. CDR3 loop: CASSRGQGLFLEGYTF. DNA of the CDR3: TGTGCCAGCAGTCGGGGACAGGGACTCTTTTTAGAGGGCTACACCTTC.

The V call is TRBV6-4, the J call TRBJ2-1; TRBD2 agrees at 12 bases. This CDR3 has 14 amino acids. V shed 6 bases, J shed 6 bases, and the junction held 3 bases outside the gene matches. Germline V gives CDR1 MRHNA, CDR2 SNTAGT. CDR3 DNA: TGTGCCAGCAGCCTAGCGGGGGGGACCAATGAGCAGTTCTTC. Amino acids: CASSLAGGTNEQFF.

The rearrangement links TRBV2 to TRBJ1-1; D is ambiguous. Germline values: CDR1 SNHLY, CDR2 FYNNEI. The CDR3 length is 11 residues. V was cut by 5 bases and J by 2 bases, with 3 bases left in between. This CDR3 reads CASSPNTEAFF. CDR3 DNA: TGTGCCAGCAGTCCTAACACTGAAGCTTTCTTT.

The chain recombines TRBV4-1 with TRBJ2-7, with D perhaps matching TRBD1 (6 bases). This CDR3 has 15 residues. V was cut by 1 base and J by 2 bases, with 12 bases left in between. The germline CDR1 and CDR2 sequences are MGHRA and YSYEKL. This CDR3 reads CASSQGAQGTYEQYF. Written as DNA, the CDR3 is TGCGCCAGCAGCCAAGGTGCACAGGGTACCTACGAGCAGTACTTC.

This chain joins TRBV10-3 and TRBJ2-1; tentatively, D is TRBD1 (6 bases). This CDR3 is 15 amino acids long. The V end lost 4 bases, the J end lost 5 bases, and 15 bases lay between the germline ends. Germline CDR1 is ENHRY and CDR2 is SYGVKD. The CDR3 nucleotides are TGTGCCATCAGTGTCATCGGCAGGGGCCACAATGAGCAGTTCTTC. Protein: CAISVIGRGHNEQFF.

The chain employs TRBV27 and TRBJ2-7; 10 bases agree with TRBD1. J lost 3 bases, V lost 7 bases, and 9 bases had no gene match. Germline values: CDR1 MNHEY, CDR2 SMNVEV (reference sequence). The CDR3 consists of 15 residues. This CDR3 is CASTLSGQGDYEQYF. CDR3 coding DNA: TGTGCCAGCACCTTAAGCGGACAGGGGGACTACGAGCAGTACTTC.

This chain connects TRBV6-1 to TRBJ2-2; D not certain. The CDR3 loop spans 14 amino acids. Per the germline V gene, CDR1 is MNHNS and CDR2 is SASEGT. The V end was cut by 4 bases, the J end by 3 bases, with 9 bases between. The CDR3 loop reads CASSGGPDTGELFF. CDR3 sequence (DNA): TGTGCCAGCAGTGGCGGCCCGGACACCGGGGAGCTGTTTTTT.

CDR3 loop: CASSLLVTAGNTIYF. CDR3 coding DNA: TGTGCCAGCAGCTTGTTAGTTACGGCTGGAAACACCATATATTTT. This rearrangement joins TRBV5-6 to TRBJ1-3; D uncertain. V lost 1 base and J lost 2, with 10 bases in between. The length of the CDR3 is 15 residues. Germline V gene sequence: CDR1 SGHDT, CDR2 YYEEEE.

The chain joins TRBV29-1 to TRBJ2-2; 7 bases are a match to TRBD2. With 4 bases clipped from V and 7 bases from J, the junction kept 9 bases outside the gene matches. Germline CDR1 SQVTM, CDR2 ANQGSEA. This CDR3 region has 14 residues. CDR3 residues: CSVGFGTIDGELFF. The CDR3, as DNA: TGCAGCGTTGGCTTCGGGACTATCGACGGGGAGCTGTTTTTT.

The genes are TRBV6-1 and TRBJ1-1; perhaps TRBD1 as D (5 bases). This CDR3 is built from 14 residues. Germline values: CDR1 MNHNS, CDR2 SASEGT. Trimming stripped 5 bases from V and 0 bases from J, with 10 bases between. In nucleotides, the CDR3 is TGTGCCAGCAGTCACGACAGTATGAACACTGAAGCTTTCTTT. This codes for CASSHDSMNTEAFF.

The genes are TRBV6-1 and TRBJ2-1; 10 nucleotides agree with TRBD1. The V segment lost 4 bases and the J segment 7 bases; nucleotides outside the gene matches: 7. The CDR3 consists of 15 residues. The germline V gene encodes CDR1 MNHNS and CDR2 SASEGT. This chain's CDR3 is CASSVRDRGINEQFF. Written as DNA, the CDR3 is TGTGCCAGCAGTGTCCGGGACAGGGGTATTAATGAGCAGTTCTTC.

Written as DNA, the CDR3 is TGTGCCTGGGGAGGGCCTTTGGGGACTGAAGCTTTCTTT. It is translated as CAWGGPLGTEAFF. V gene TRBV30 combines with J gene TRBJ1-1, with unresolved D. The CDR3 has 13 residues. Trimming left V 5 bases short and J 5 bases short, with 15 bases between. Germline V gives CDR1 GTSNPN, CDR2 SVGIG (reference sequence).

The chain joins TRBV6-1 to TRBJ1-1; TRBD1 matches 7 bases. Germline V gene sequence: CDR1 MNHNS, CDR2 SASEGT. The CDR3 spans 15 residues. The V segment lost 8 bases and the J segment 0 bases; nucleotides outside the gene matches: 9. The CDR3 spells CASGKSTGVNTEAFF. The CDR3 DNA sequence: TGTGCCAGCGGAAAATCTACAGGGGTGAACACTGAAGCTTTCTTT.

The chain uses TRBV5-4 and TRBJ1-5; D call uncertain. V lost 0 bases and J lost 4, with 8 bases in between. Germline CDR1 reads SGHNT; CDR2 reads YYREEE (reference sequence). CDR3 length: 14 residues. The CDR3 region has the DNA TGTGCCAGCAGCTTGGCCGGTAAAAATCAGCCCCAGCATTTT. Its protein is CASSLAGKNQPQHF. Full variable domain (missing parts from reference TRBV5-4 and TRBJ1-5): ETGVTQSPTHLIKTRGQQVTLRCSSQSGHNTVSWYQQALGQGPQFIFQYYREEENGRGNFPPRFSGLQFPNYSSELNVNALELDDSALYLCASSLAGKNQPQHFGDGTRLSIL.

V gene TRBV10-3 combines with J gene TRBJ2-6; the match to TRBD1 covers 8 bases. The CDR3 has 15 residues. From germline, CDR1 is ENHRY and CDR2 SYGVKD. The trim removed 6 bases at V and 2 bases at J, leaving 3 bases unmatched. The CDR3 loop reads CAISPQGAGANVLTF. The CDR3 nucleotides are TGTGCCATCAGCCCACAGGGGGCTGGGGCCAACGTCCTGACTTTC.

The chain employs TRBV27 and TRBJ1-2; D unresolved. Trimming left V 6 bases short and J 0 bases short, with 11 bases between. The CDR3 totals 14 residues. Germline assignment: CDR1 MNHEY and CDR2 SMNVEV (reference sequence). CDR3 loop: CASRHEGANYGYTF. CDR3 sequence (DNA): TGTGCCAGCAGACACGAGGGAGCTAACTATGGCTACACCTTC.